The present TCR beta chain was sequenced within a study of T cell repertoires and leukemia-associated antigens (dated by TCRdb to the late 2010s). With respect to the entire study: Some 15 million effective reads were obtained overall, with each sample giving about 5.1 to 6.6 million read pairs and roughly 3 to 5.0 million effective reads. The study aimed to identify which antigen a TCR Vbeta21 clone previously found in CML patients recognizes, using in vitro peptide stimulation of healthy T cells.

Taking its sample share into account, this clonotype is medium-sized (0.01 to 0.1%). Its antigen remains undetermined. No much larger clonotype is one base removed from it; base qualities were not supplied. V drops 0 bases and J drops 3 bases, leaving 9 bases in between. The germline V gene (reference sequence) gives CDR1 as DFQATT and CDR2 as SNEGSKA. From cysteine to phenylalanine, the CDR3 is 13 amino acids long. Just CDR3 DNA is preserved here, 39 bases in frame from base 1. TRIzol reagent was used to extract total RNA from the cultured T cells. TCRbeta libraries were amplified from RNA by 5' rapid amplification of cDNA ends (5'RACE). Before sequencing, Qubit, an Agilent instrument, and quantitative PCR were used to check library concentration and integrity. Qualified libraries were sequenced on Illumina HiSeq or MiSeq by a commercial service provider. Under the source paper's analysis protocol: MiXCR version 1.8.2 was used to identify TCR sequences in each sample. For a clone to be considered qualified, a CDR3 longer than four amino acids, an in-frame nucleotide length, and the absence of a stop codon were required. A read counted as effective if the read contained the complete CDR3 structure. RT-PCR with 24 Vbeta primers, GeneScan spectratyping, and Sanger sequencing were used to validate the expanded clones. TCRdb cleaned the public reads at Q25 with fastp, built clones with MiXCR and kept in-frame beta chains. Each CDR3 protein appears once, grouped with its most common genes and DNA. Here the V and J calls rest on TCRdb's processing, not on the authors' analysis. A total of 12,000 to 15,000 distinct CDR3 sequences appear in this sample, approximately 37% of them only once. Clones ranked in the top ten supply about 9% of the sample.

As a first step, the CD3+ T cells were left to rest overnight in RPMI 1640 lacking fetal bovine serum, at under 3 million cells/mL. CD3+ T cells were isolated from PBMCs with MACS immunomagnetic beads following the manufacturer's instructions. The investigation overall reported the following: Across the four groups, there were no significant differences in the numbers of Vbeta genes (roughly 60), Jbeta genes (14), VDJ rearrangements, or unique CDR3s. Antigen specificity and function of the expanded clones were not tested directly and required further investigation.

Sequencing was performed on CD3+ T cells sorted from blood and cultured. The sequence joins TRBV20-1 to TRBJ2-7, with TRBD2 as a weak D call on 6 bases. The TCR comes from a female donor in good health. The nucleotide sequence is TGCAGTGCTAGAGACCGGCGGGACTACGAGCAGTACTTC. Its product reads: CSARDRRDYEQYF.